These 5 T cell receptor beta chains were all obtained from the same sample, sequenced in a study of T cell responses to AZD1222 COVID-19 vaccine. The data were produced by immunoSEQ multiplex PCR, yet TCRdb's version contains in-frame clones alone and is incomplete. The top ten hold roughly 14% of the sample, which has 50,000 to 60,000 clones, over 80% seen once. The sequences come from peripheral blood, collected on day 0 of AZD1222 vaccination. The receptors shown here come from an adult in good health.

This clone was recorded once. The chain's CDR3 is CASSIAPWDGPMNTEAFF. DNA of the CDR3: TGTGCCAGTAGTATCGCACCTTGGGACGGGCCCATGAACACTGAAGCTTTCTTT. V and J are TRBV19 and TRBJ1-1; D perhaps matches TRBD1 (5 bases). The CDR3 spans 18 residues. Trimming took 3 bases from V and 0 from J, leaving 20 bases between them. The V gene's germline CDR1 is LNHDA and CDR2 SQIVND (reference sequence).

The chain employs TRBV4-2 and TRBJ2-2, with a weak D call TRBD2 (6 bases). Trimming cost V 0 bases and J 5 bases, with 13 bases left between them. This CDR3 has 16 residues. Looked up from germline, CDR1 is LGHNA and CDR2 is YNFKEQ. The CDR3 DNA reads as TGTGCCAGCAGCCAAGATGGAGGGAGTCAAACCGGGGAGCTGTTTTTT. Translated, it gives CASSQDGGSQTGELFF.

This chain uses TRBV5-8 with TRBJ2-1; D is uncertain. The CDR3 consists of 12 residues. Germline values: CDR1 SGHTS, CDR2 YDEGEE. V shed 0 bases and J shed 15 bases, with 13 bases lying between them. The DNA for the CDR3 is TGTGCCAGCAGCTTGGGTGCCGATCCGCCGTTCTTC. Its protein is CASSLGADPPFF.

The CDR3 loop reads CASSTRRHQPQHF. The DNA of the CDR3 is TGTGCCAGCAGTACGCGAAGGCATCAGCCCCAGCATTTT. The chain links TRBV6-2 or TRBV6-3 to TRBJ1-5, with D hard to call. Germline V gene data show CDR1 as MNHEY and CDR2 as SVGEGT. This CDR3 region has 13 residues. V lost 5 bases, J lost 5 bases, and 10 bases lay in between.

This chain links TRBV6-2 or TRBV6-3 with TRBJ1-2; no clear D. Germline V CDR1 and CDR2: MNHEY, SVGEGT. V dropped 0 bases and J dropped 3 bases, with 11 bases sitting between them. CDR3 length equals 15 residues. CDR3 in DNA: TGTGCCAGCAGTTACTCGCTTTTGTCGGACTATGGCTACACCTTC. Its translation is CASSYSLLSDYGYTF.